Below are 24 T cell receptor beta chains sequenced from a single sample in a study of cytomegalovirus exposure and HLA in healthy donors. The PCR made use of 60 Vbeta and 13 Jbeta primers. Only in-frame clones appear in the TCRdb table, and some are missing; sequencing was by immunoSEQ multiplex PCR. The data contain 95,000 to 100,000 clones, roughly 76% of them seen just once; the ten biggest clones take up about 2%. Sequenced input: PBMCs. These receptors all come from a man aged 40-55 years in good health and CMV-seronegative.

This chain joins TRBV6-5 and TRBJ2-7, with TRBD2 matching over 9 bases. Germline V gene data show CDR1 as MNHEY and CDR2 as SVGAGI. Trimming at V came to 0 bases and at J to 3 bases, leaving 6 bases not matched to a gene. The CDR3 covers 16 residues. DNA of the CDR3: TGTGCCAGCAGTTACTCCACCCCGACTAGCGGCTACGAGCAGTACTTC. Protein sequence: CASSYSTPTSGYEQYF.

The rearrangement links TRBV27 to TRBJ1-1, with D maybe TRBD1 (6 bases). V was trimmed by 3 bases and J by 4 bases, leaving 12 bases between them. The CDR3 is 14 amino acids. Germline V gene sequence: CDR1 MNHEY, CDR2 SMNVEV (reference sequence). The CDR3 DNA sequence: TGTGCCAGCAGTTTTCAACAGGGCGGCACTGAAGCTTTCTTT. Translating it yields CASSFQQGGTEAFF.

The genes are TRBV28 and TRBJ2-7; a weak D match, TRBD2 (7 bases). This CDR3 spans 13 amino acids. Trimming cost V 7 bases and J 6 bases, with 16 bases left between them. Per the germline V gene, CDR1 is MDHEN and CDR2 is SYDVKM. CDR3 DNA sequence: TGTGCCAGCAAAGTGGGCGGGGGCGTCGAGCAGTACTTC. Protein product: CASKVGGGVEQYF.

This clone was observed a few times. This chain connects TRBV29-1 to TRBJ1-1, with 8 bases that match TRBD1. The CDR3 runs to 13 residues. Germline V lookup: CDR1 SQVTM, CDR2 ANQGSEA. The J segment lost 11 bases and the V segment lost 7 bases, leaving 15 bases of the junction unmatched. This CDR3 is CSAPGQGGIGAFF. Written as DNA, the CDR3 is TGCAGCGCCCCCGGACAGGGCGGTATAGGGGCTTTCTTT.

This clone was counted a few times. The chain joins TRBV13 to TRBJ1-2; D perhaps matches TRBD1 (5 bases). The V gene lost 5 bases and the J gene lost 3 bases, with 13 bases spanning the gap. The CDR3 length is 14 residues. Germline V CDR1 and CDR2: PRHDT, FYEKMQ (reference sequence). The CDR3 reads CASSIIDSYYGYTF. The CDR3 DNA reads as TGTGCCAGCAGCATTATCGACAGTTACTATGGCTACACCTTC.

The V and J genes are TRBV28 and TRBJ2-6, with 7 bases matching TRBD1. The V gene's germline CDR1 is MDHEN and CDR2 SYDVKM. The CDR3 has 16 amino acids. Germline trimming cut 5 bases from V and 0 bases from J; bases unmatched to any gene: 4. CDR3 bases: TGTGCCAGCAGTGAGACAGGGAACTCTGGGGCCAACGTCCTGACTTTC. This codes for CASSETGNSGANVLTF.

In nucleotides, the CDR3 is TGTGCCAGCAGCCCAAGGGACAGAGGTCTAGCCAAAAACATTCAGTACTTC. Its protein product is CASSPRDRGLAKNIQYF. The rearrangement links TRBV7-2 to TRBJ2-4; TRBD1 agrees at 7 bases. Germline trimming cut 5 bases from V and 0 bases from J; bases unmatched to any gene: 10. The germline V gene has CDR1 SGHTA and CDR2 FQGNSA. This CDR3 comprises 17 residues. Filled out from reference TRBV7-2 and TRBJ2-4, the complete variable domain reads GAGVSQSPSNKVTEKGKDVELRCDPISGHTALYWYRQSLGQGLEFLIYFQGNSAPDKSGLPSDRFSAERTGGSVSTLTIQRTQQEDSAVYLCASSPRDRGLAKNIQYFGAGTRLSVL.

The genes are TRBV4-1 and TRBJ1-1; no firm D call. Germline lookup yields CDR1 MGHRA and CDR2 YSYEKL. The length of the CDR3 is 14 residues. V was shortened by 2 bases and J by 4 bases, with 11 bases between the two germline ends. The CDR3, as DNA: TGCGCCAGCAGCCAAAAGGGAGTGGCCACTGAAGCTTTCTTT. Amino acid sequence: CASSQKGVATEAFF.

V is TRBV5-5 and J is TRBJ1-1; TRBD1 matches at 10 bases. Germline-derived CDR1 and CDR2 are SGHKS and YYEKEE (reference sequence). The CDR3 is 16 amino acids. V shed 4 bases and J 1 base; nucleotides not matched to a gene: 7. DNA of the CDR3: TGTGCCAGCAGCCTCAGACAGGGGGCTTGGAACACTGAAGCTTTCTTT. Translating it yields CASSLRQGAWNTEAFF.

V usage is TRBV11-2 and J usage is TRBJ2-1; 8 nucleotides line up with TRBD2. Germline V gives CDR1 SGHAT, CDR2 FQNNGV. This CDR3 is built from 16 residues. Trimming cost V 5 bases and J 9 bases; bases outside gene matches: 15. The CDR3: CASSPSVIAGWGEQFF. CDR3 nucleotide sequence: TGTGCCAGCAGCCCCAGCGTGATAGCGGGATGGGGTGAGCAGTTCTTC.

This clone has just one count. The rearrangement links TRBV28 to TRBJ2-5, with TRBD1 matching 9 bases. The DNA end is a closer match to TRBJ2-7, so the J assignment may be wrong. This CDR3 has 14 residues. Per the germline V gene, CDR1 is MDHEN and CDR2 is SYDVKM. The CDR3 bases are TGTGCCAGCAGTTTCGGGACAGGGACCTACGAGCAGTACTTC. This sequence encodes CASSFGTGTYEQYF.

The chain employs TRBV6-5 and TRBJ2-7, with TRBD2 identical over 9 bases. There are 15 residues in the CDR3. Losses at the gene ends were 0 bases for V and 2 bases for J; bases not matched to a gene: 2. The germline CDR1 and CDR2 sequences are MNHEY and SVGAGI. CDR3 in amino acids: CASSYSLAGTYEQYF. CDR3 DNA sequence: TGTGCCAGCAGTTACTCCCTAGCGGGGACCTACGAGCAGTACTTC.

The CDR3 DNA follows: TGTGCCAGCAGTCTCGAGGTCAGACCTTTGTTGAACACTGAAGCTTTCTTT. Protein product: CASSLEVRPLLNTEAFF. The chain employs TRBV28 and TRBJ1-1, with D unresolved. Trimming removed 5 bases from V and 0 bases from J, with 19 bases in between. CDR1 is MDHEN and CDR2 is SYDVKM in the germline V gene. This CDR3 is built from 17 residues. Complete variable domain (other parts from reference TRBV28 and TRBJ1-1): DVKVTQSSRYLVKRTGEKVFLECVQDMDHENMFWYRQDPGLGLRLIYFSYDVKMKEKGDIPEGYSVSREKKERFSLILESASTNQTSMYLCASSLEVRPLLNTEAFFGQGTRLTVV.

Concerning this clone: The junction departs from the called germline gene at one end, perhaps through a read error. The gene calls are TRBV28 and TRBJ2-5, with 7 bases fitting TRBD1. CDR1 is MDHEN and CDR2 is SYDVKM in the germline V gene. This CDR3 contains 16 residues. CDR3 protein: CASSQTGVSYQEAQYF. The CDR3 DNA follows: TGTGCCAGCAGTCAAACAGGGGTCTCCTACCAAGAGGCCCAGTACTTC.

CDR3: CASSRASGPYEQYF. The CDR3 DNA is TGTGCCAGTAGTAGGGCTAGCGGACCCTACGAGCAGTACTTC. This chain uses TRBV19 with TRBJ2-7, with 7 bases that match TRBD2. This CDR3 comprises 14 residues. With 4 bases clipped from V and 2 bases from J, the junction kept 5 bases outside the gene matches. Germline loops: CDR1 LNHDA, CDR2 SQIVND (reference sequence).

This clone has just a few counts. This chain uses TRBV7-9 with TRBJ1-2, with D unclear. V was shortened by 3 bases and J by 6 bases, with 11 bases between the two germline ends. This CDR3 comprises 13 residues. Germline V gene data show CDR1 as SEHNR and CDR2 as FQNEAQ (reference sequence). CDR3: CASSLSATDGYTF. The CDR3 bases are TGTGCCAGCAGCTTGAGCGCTACGGATGGCTACACCTTC.

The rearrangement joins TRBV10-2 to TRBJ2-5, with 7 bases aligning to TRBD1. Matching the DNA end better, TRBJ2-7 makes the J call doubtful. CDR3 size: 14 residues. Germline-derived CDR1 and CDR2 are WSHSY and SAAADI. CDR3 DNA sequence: TGCGCCAGCAGTGAGACAGGGGCGAGAGGCGAGCAGTACTTC. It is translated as CASSETGARGEQYF.

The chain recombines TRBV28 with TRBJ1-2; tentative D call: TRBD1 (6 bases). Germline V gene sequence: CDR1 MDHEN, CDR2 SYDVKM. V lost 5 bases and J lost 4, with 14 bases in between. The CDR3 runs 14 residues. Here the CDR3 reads CASSIRTVGYGYTF. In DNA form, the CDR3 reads TGTGCCAGCAGTATCCGGACAGTCGGCTATGGCTACACCTTC.

CDR3 in DNA: TGTGCCAGCAGCGTAGGCGGGGGGGCCTACAATGAGCAGTTCTTC. Amino acid sequence: CASSVGGGAYNEQFF. The chain combines TRBV9 with TRBJ2-1; TRBD2 aligns across 9 bases. Germline V gene sequence: CDR1 SGDLS, CDR2 YYNGEE. The CDR3 spans 15 residues. Trimming at V came to 0 bases and at J to 2 bases, leaving 0 bases not matched to a gene.

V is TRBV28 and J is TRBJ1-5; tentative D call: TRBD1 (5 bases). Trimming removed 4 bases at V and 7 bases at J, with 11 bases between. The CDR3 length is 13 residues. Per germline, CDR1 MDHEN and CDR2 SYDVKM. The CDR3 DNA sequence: TGTGCCAGCAGTTCCGACGGGGGGCAGCCCCAGCATTTT. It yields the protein CASSSDGGQPQHF.

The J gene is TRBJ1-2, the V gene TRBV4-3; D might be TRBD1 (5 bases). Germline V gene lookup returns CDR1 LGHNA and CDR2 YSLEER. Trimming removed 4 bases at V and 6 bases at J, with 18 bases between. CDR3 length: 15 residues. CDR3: CASSRMDPGLHGYTF. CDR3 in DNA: TGCGCCAGCAGCCGGATGGATCCGGGACTGCATGGCTACACCTTC.

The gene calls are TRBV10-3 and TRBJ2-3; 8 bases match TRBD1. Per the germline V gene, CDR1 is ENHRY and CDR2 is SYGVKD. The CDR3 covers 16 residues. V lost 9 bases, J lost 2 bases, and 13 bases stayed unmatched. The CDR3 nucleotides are TGTGCCATAGGTTTTTGGACAGGGACCTCCACAGATACGCAGTATTTT. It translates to CAIGFWTGTSTDTQYF.

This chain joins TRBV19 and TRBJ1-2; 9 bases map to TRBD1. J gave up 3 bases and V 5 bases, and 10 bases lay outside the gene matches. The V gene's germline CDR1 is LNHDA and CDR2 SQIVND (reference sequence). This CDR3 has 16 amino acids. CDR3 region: CASSQPGTGSYYGYTF. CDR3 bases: TGTGCCAGTAGTCAGCCAGGGACAGGGAGTTACTATGGCTACACCTTC. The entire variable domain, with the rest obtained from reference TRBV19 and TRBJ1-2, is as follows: DGGITQSPKYLFRKEGQNVTLSCEQNLNHDAMYWYRQDPGQGLRLIYYSQIVNDFQKGDIAEGYSVSREKKESFPLTVTSAQKNPTAFYLCASSQPGTGSYYGYTFGSGTRLTVV.

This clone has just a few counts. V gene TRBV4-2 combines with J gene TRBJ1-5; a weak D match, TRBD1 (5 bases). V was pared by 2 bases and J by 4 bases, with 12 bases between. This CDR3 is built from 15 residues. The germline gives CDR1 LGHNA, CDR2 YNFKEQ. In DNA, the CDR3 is TGTGCCAGCAGCCAAAACGACCGACAGAATCAGCCCCAGCATTTT. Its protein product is CASSQNDRQNQPQHF.